This T cell receptor beta chain was profiled in a study of T cells in Graves' hyperthyroidism and ophthalmopathy. Study as a whole: The authors collected peripheral blood at initial diagnosis, before any treatment.

Disease lasting under 3 months, a NOSPECS grade of at least 4, and a Clinical Activity Score of at least 3 were features of the ophthalmopathy patients. Researchers amplified the TCR beta CDR3 regions from RNA transcripts. In the first-round RT-PCR of the TCR CDR3, the HTBI primer set was used. TCRdb re-derived calls from the multiplex PCR reads in MiXCR, one entry per CDR3 protein. The sample has roughly 61,000 distinct CDR3 sequences, about 53% seen once. V shed 0 bases, J shed 2 bases, and the junction held 2 bases outside the gene matches. The CDR3 covers 16 residues. CDR1 and CDR2 from the germline V gene are LNHDA and SQIVND (reference sequence).

This receptor was obtained from a woman aged 55 to 70 with Graves' ophthalmopathy. Specimen: blood. The chain recombines TRBV19 with TRBJ2-7, with 12 positions matching TRBD2. The CDR3 DNA reads TGTGCCAGTAGTATAGACCCTAGCGGGGGGGCCTACGAGCAGTACTTC. Its translation: CASSIDPSGGAYEQYF.